This T cell receptor (beta chain) was recovered during a study of blood T cells in healthy people across ages. General study findings and limits: PBMCs were not sorted, which prevented a conclusive comparison of naive versus antigen-experienced cells. Diversity of TCR beta per million T cells declined in a roughly linear way with age. There was no known CMV status for donors, so expanded clonotype changes were possibly confounded.

This clonotype was picked up many times. The antigen remains undetermined. Together with a sample-barcoded 5' primer, a J-beta primer mix was included in a second PCR lasting about 7 to 12 cycles. Via MiXCR, TCRdb re-called the 5' RACE reads, giving one row per CDR3 protein. The sample contains about 650,000 distinct CDR3 sequences, around 32% of which appear only once. This CDR3 has 14 residues. The V gene's germline CDR1 is MNHEY and CDR2 SVGEGT. With 7 bases removed from V and 6 bases from J, the gap between germline ends came to 18 bases. The sequencing input was blood. This receptor was taken from a woman aged 80 or over in good health. This chain connects TRBV6-2 or TRBV6-3 to TRBJ1-1; D gene ambiguous. CDR3 sequence: CASTPGPDLAEAFF. CDR3 nucleotide sequence: TGTGCCAGCACCCCGGGCCCGGATTTGGCTGAAGCTTTCTTT.